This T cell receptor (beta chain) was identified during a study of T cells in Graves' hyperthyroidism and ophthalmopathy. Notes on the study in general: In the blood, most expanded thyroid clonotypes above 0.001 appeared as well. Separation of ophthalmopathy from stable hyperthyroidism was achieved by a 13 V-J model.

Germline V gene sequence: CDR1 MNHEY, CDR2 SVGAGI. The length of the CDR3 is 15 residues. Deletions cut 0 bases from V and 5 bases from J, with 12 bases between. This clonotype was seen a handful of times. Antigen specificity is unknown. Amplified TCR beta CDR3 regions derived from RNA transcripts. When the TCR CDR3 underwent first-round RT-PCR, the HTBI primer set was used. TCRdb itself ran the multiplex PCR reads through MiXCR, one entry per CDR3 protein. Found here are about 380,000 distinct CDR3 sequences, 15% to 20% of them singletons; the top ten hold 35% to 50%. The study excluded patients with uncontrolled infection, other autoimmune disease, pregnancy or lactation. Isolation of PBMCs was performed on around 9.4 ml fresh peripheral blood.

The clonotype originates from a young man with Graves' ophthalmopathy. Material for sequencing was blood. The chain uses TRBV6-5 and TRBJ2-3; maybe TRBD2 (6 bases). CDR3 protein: CASSYSGTPRDTQYF. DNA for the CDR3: TGTGCCAGCAGTTACTCGGGGACTCCCCGAGATACGCAGTATTTT.